This TCR beta chain was documented in a study of T cell responses to AZD1222 COVID-19 vaccine. Study-level results: Repertoire sampling occurred only after the peak T cell response.

TCRdb's table, derived via immunoSEQ multiplex PCR, lists solely in-frame clones and lacks some. Of tens of thousands of clones in the sample, about three quarters were seen once. With regard to this clone: Its antigen is unidentified.

CDR3 length: 13 amino acids. CDR1 SGHTA and CDR2 FQGNSA come from the germline V gene. The V end was cut by 3 bases, the J end by 3 bases, with 8 bases between. V gene TRBV7-2 combines with J gene TRBJ1-1; D is unclear. The origin of this receptor is an adult in good health. Sequences were derived from peripheral blood, sampled on day 0 of AZD1222 vaccination. The CDR3 bases are TGTGCCAGCAGCTTCGGTGGGGACACTGAAGCTTTCTTT. It is translated as CASSFGGDTEAFF.